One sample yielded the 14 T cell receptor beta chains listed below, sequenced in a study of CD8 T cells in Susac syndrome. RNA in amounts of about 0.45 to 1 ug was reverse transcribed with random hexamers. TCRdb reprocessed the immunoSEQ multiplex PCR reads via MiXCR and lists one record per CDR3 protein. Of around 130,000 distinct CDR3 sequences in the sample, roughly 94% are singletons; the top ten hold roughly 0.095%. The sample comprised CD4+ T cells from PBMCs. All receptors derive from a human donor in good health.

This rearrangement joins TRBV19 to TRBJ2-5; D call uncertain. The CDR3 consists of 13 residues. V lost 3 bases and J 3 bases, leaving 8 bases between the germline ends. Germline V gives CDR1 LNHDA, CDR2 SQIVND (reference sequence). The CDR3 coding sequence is TGTGCCAGTAGTATCTCCTGGGAAGAGACCCAGTACTTC. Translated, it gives CASSISWEETQYF.

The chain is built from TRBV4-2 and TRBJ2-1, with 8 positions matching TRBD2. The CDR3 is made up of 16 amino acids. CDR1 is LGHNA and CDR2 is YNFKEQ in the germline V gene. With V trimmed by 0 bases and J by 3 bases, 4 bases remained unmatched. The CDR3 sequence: CASSQEPAGGYNEQFF. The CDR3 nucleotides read TGTGCCAGCAGCCAAGAACCGGCGGGGGGCTACAATGAGCAGTTCTTC.

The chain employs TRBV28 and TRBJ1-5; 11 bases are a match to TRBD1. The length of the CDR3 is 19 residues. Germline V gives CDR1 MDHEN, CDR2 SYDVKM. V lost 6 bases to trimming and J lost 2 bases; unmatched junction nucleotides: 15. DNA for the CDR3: TGTGCCAGCAGGCCTGACACCGGGACAGGGGGTTTGGGCAATCAGCCCCAGCATTTT. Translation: CASRPDTGTGGLGNQPQHF. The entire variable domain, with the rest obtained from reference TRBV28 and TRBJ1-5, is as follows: DVKVTQSSRYLVKRTGEKVFLECVQDMDHENMFWYRQDPGLGLRLIYFSYDVKMKEKGDIPEGYSVSREKKERFSLILESASTNQTSMYLCASRPDTGTGGLGNQPQHFGDGTRLSIL.

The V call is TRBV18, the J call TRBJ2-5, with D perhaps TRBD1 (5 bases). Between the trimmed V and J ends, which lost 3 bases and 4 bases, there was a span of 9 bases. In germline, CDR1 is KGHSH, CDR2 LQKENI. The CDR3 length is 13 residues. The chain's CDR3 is CASSPRQPETQYF. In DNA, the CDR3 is TGTGCCAGCTCACCGCGACAGCCAGAGACCCAGTACTTC.

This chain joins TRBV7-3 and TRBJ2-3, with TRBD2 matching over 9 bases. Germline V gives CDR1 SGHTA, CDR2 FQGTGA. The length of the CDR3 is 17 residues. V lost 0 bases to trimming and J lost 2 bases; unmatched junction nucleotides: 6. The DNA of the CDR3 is TGTGCCAGCAGCTTAACAATAGCGGGAGCCCCCACAGATACGCAGTATTTT. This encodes CASSLTIAGAPTDTQYF.

CDR3: CASSQELSYRTDTQYF. The CDR3, as DNA: TGCGCCAGCAGCCAAGAGCTCTCTTACCGTACAGATACGCAGTATTTT. The chain uses TRBV4-3 and TRBJ2-3; D gene uncertain. The germline V gene encodes CDR1 LGHNA and CDR2 YSLEER. Trimming pared 0 bases from V and 3 bases from J, leaving 13 bases between. The CDR3 extends over 16 amino acids.

CDR3 sequence reads: CSGQRELSEQFF. DNA of the CDR3: TGCAGTGGACAGCGGGAGTTGTCGGAGCAGTTCTTC. This chain uses TRBV20-1 with TRBJ2-1; 8 positions agree with TRBD2. V lost 7 bases to trimming and J lost 10 bases; unmatched junction nucleotides: 9. Germline CDR1 is DFQATT and CDR2 is SNEGSKA (reference sequence). This CDR3 spans 12 amino acids.

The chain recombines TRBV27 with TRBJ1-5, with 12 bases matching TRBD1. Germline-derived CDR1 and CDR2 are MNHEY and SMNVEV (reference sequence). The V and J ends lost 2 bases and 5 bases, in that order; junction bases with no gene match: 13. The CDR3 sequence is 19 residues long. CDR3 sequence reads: CASSLRGTGGVGGDQPQHF. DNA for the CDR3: TGTGCCAGCAGTTTAAGGGGGACAGGGGGCGTAGGGGGTGATCAGCCCCAGCATTTT.

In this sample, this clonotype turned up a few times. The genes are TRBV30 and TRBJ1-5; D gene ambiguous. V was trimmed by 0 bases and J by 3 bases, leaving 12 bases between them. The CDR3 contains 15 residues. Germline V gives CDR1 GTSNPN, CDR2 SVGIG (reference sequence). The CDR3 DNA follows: TGTGCCTGGAGTGTAGAAGGGTACGACAATCAGCCCCAGCATTTT. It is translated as CAWSVEGYDNQPQHF.

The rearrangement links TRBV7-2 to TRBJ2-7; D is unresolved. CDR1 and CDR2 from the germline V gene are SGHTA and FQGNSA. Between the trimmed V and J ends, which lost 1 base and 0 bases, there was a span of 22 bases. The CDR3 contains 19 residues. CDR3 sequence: CASSLGFGRIRVSSYEQYF. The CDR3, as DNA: TGTGCCAGCAGCTTAGGTTTTGGTAGGATACGGGTGAGCTCCTACGAGCAGTACTTC.

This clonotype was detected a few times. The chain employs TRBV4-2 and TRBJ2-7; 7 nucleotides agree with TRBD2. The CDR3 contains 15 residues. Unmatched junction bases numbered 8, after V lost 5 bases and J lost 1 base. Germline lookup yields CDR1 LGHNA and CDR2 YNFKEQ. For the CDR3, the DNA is TGTGCCAGCAGCGAACCCGGCGGGGGTTCCTACGAGCAGTACTTC. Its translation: CASSEPGGGSYEQYF.

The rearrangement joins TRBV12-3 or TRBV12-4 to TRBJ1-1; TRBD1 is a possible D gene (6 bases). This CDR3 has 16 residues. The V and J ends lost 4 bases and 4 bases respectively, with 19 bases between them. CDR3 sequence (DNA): TGTGCCAGCAGTTCTTACGGGACACCGAGGGGCACTGAAGCTTTCTTT. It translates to CASSSYGTPRGTEAFF.

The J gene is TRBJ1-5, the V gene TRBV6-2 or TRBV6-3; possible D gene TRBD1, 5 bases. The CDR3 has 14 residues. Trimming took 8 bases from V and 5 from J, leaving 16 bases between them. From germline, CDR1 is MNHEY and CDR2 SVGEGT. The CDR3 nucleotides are TGTGCCAGCGCGAGGATCGGGGACGATCAGCCCCAGCATTTT. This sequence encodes CASARIGDDQPQHF.

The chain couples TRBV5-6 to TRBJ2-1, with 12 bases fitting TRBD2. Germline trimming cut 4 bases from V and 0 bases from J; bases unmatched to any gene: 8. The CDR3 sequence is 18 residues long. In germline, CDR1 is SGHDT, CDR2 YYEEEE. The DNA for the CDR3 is TGTGCCAGCAGCCGAGGACTAGCGGGAACCAGCTCCTACAATGAGCAGTTCTTC. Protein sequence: CASSRGLAGTSSYNEQFF. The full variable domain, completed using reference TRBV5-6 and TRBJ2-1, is DAGVTQSPTHLIKTRGQQVTLRCSPKSGHDTVSWYQQALGQGPQFIFQYYEEEERQRGNFPDRFSGHQFPNYSSELNVNALLLGDSALYLCASSRGLAGTSSYNEQFFGPGTRLTVL.